The clone carrying this T cell receptor (beta chain) was counted a few times. The antigen is not known. The sample originates from a study of T cell responses to AZD1222 COVID-19 vaccine. Whole-study results and caveats: The span of vaccine-associated CD4 TCRs extended across spike, with dominance at 160-218 and 743-854. Repertoires were collected only later (after the peak T cell response had occurred).

Generated by immunoSEQ multiplex PCR, the TCRdb table keeps only in-frame clones and is missing some. The table records roughly 200,000 clones, approximately 93% of them present only once. This receptor was obtained from an adult who received the AZD1222 COVID-19 vaccine. Sample: peripheral blood, taken 28 days after the second AZD1222 dose.

CDR3 sequence reads: CASSMDSLNQPQHF. The DNA of the CDR3 is TGCGCCAGCAGCATGGACAGCCTCAATCAGCCCCAGCATTTT. The V call is TRBV5-1, the J call TRBJ1-5, with a weak D call TRBD1 (6 bases). Germline CDR1 SGHRS, CDR2 YFSETQ. The V end was cut by 4 bases, the J end by 3 bases, with 11 bases between. The CDR3 covers 14 residues.